The entry that follows covers one TCR beta chain sequence. This receptor's antigen is unknown. No qualities accompany the bases; no much larger clone lies one base away. In the same sample, other DNA sequences code for this CDR3. The donors were healthy, HIV-negative adults who had no recently reported acute infections or vaccinations. Every donor was a Caucasian adult residing in Nashville, Tennessee, USA. CD4+ T cells were enriched by magnetic negative selection; naive cells were then positively selected on CD45RA, and the negative fraction formed the memory subset. Blood was obtained by leukapheresis, after which PBMCs were separated by Ficoll-Histopaque density gradient centrifugation and cryopreserved in liquid nitrogen vapor phase. Purity and quantity of every magnetically sorted T cell population were checked by analytical flow cytometry. Genomic DNA was isolated from each sorted fraction and quantified by UV absorbance on a Nanodrop 2000c.

TCR CDR3 regions were amplified from genomic DNA by multiplex PCR using the deep immunoSEQ assay. Extracted genomic DNA from each cell subset was spread evenly across all wells of several immunoSEQ 96-well plates, with each plate serving as a replicate. For sorted subsets, each replicate PCR was loaded with approximately 0.2 ug genomic DNA, equivalent to roughly 30,000 T cell genomes. Purified libraries were quantified with a Qubit 3.0 fluorometer, sized on a Bioanalyzer 2100, and re-quantified with the KAPA Library Quantification kit. Every immunoSEQ 96-well plate was sequenced on a separate single-read 150-cycle Illumina NextSeq 550 flow cell. The paper's processing steps were these. Because the immunoSEQ output held only junctional sequences and lacked quality scores, the filtering could not match the filtering applied to full-length reads. To assign V/J genes and CDR3, sequences were annotated using PyIR, a Python wrapper for IgBLAST v1.9, with IMGT germline references. Any read was removed if the V/J assignment was weak (E-value above 1e-6), the CDR3 was missing, or the read contained stop codons, out-of-frame junctions, or ambiguous translated residues. V3J clonotypes were defined by identical inferred V gene, J gene, and CDR3 amino acid sequence. Percentage overlap between repertoires was computed as shared unique clonotypes divided by the size of the smaller repertoire. Three approaches were used to assess repertoire richness: RTK rarefaction, the Chao1 estimator, and Recon v2.1 estimates of unobserved clonotypes. Generation probabilities were computed with OLGA for all TCRbeta clonotypes obtained by the gDNA method from a handful of donors. Imported from immuneACCESS, the table was reduced by TCRdb to in-frame sequences with V and J called. These copies leave out some clones; in studies compared against another copy, an unresolved V gene accounts for under half, and the cause of the remainder is not known. V and J calls and clone size are given by that table; D and trimming were obtained from the DNA. Here the sample has 2 million to 2.5 million clones; 93% occur a single time. 0.36% of the sample belongs to the ten largest clones.

This sample is drawn from a study of shared clonotypes between healthy human individuals (dated by TCRdb to between 2020 and 2021). Broadly, across the study: A couple of women and a few men aged 18 to 49 years were included in the cohort. Between about 0.85 and 9.5 billion PBMCs per donor were obtained by leukapheresis. Different laboratories and diverse techniques were used to prepare libraries and sequence TCR repertoires, to increase sequencing depth and limit assay-specific biases. The study deeply sequenced blood TCR repertoires of five healthy adults to estimate repertoire size and the extent of clonotype sharing between individuals. For each donor, CD4 naive and CD4 memory were each run on three plates, CD8 naive on two plates, and CD8 memory on one plate. General conclusions and limits of the study: Larger estimated clonotype richness was generally found for naive subsets than for memory subsets. Based on pairwise subsampling, the degree of clonotype sharing among donors was expected to be affected by sequencing depth. Clonotypes shared by all four sorted-subset donors showed higher generation probabilities than non-shared clonotypes. Incomplete sequencing was indicated by rarefaction of sorted-subset datasets, despite the large sequencing depth. About 5% of naive CD4, 3.5% of naive CD8, about 2.1% of memory CD4, and over 0.35% of memory CD8 clonotypes were shared across several donors. Because the study included only a small number of donors, the genetic and exposure-history diversity represented was limited. Only blood was sampled, and tissue TCR repertoires likely differ from those in blood.

From the cysteine through the phenylalanine, the CDR3 covers 14 amino acids. The read is trimmed to its CDR3 DNA, 42 bases read in frame from base 1. Trimming costs V 2 bases and J 0 bases, and their ends lie 5 bases apart. The germline V gene supplies CDR1 SGHRS and CDR2 YFSETQ. The clonotype originates from a man aged 18 to 30 in good health. Some clones in this sample may be carry-over from other donors' samples. The specimen sequenced was naive CD4+ T cells from PBMCs. In the paper's terms, the cell subset or site label means: CD45RA+ positively selected. The chain couples TRBV5-1 to TRBJ2-2, with no confident D gene call. In nucleotide form, the sequence is TGCGCCAGCAGCTTAACAGCGAACACCGGGGAGCTGTTTTTT. Translated, this gives CASSLTANTGELFF.